This TCR beta chain was captured in a study of cytomegalovirus exposure and HLA in healthy donors. Overall study results and limits: Clonal expansion was found to be greater in HLA-associated TCR beta chains than in equally common others in a later analysis. An observed cluster of highly shared sequence variants was recorded as a likely sequencing artifact.

Primers included in the PCR were 60 Vbeta and 13 Jbeta primers. Assay: immunoSEQ multiplex PCR; the TCRdb copy retains only in-frame clones and omits some. Of 90,000 to 100,000 clones listed, about 75% are singletons. CDR3 length: 14 amino acids. The germline CDR1 and CDR2 sequences are SGHTA and FQGNSA. As for this clone: What it recognizes is unknown. A read error may produce the germline difference seen at one junction end.

Specimen: PBMCs. V usage is TRBV7-2 and J usage is TRBJ2-5; D unresolved. This sequence was found in a woman aged 35 to 49 in good health and CMV-seronegative. The CDR3 reads CASSVGGPQVTQYF. In nucleotides, the CDR3 is TGTGCCAGCAGCGTAGGCGGCCCTCAAGTGACCCAGTACTTC.